This T cell receptor beta chain was profiled in a study of molecular identifiers for immune sequencing clone quantification. TCRdb re-called the PCR reads through MiXCR, storing one row per CDR3 protein. The sample lists about 500,000 distinct CDR3 sequences; about 25% were seen once. V was clipped by 6 bases and J by 1 base, with 19 bases between them. The CDR3 length is 16 residues. This sequence joins TRBV12-3 or TRBV12-4 and TRBJ2-7; D possibly uses TRBD1 or TRBD2 (5 bases each). The sequence was obtained from a human donor in good health. Some libraries in this study had Jurkat cell RNA spiked in. Input material: naive CD8+ T cells from blood, with Jurkat cell RNA spiked in. As for subset: FACS-sorted CD8+CD4-CCR7+CD45RA+ naive T cells. CDR3 protein: CASSPAGAPGSYEQYF. For the CDR3, the DNA is TGTGCCAGCAGCCCCGCCGGGGCACCGGGGTCCTACGAGCAGTACTTC.